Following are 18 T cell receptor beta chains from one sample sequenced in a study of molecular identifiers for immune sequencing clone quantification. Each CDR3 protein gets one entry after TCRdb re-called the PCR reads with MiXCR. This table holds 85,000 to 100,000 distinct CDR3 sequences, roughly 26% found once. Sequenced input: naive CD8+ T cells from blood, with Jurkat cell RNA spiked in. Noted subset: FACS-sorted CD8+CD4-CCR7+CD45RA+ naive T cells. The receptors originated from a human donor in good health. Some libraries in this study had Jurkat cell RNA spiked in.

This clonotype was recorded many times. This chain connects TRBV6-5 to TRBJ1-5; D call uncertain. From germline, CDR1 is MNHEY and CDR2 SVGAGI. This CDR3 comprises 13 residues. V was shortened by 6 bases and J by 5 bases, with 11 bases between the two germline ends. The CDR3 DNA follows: TGTGCCAGCAGCGTGTTCTCAGATCAGCCCCAGCATTTT. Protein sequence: CASSVFSDQPQHF.

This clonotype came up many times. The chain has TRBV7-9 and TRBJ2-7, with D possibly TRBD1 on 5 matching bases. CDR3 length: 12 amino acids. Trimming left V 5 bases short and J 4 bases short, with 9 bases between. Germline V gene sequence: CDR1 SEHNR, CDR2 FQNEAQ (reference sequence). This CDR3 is CASSLTAYEQYF. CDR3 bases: TGTGCCAGCAGCCTGACAGCTTACGAGCAGTACTTC.

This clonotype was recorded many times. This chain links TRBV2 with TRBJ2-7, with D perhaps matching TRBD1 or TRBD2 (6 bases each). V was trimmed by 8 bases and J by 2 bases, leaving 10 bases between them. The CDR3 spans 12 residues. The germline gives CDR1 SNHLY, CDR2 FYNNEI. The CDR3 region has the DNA TGTGCCAGCGAGGGGGGAGCCTACGAGCAGTACTTC. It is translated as CASEGGAYEQYF.

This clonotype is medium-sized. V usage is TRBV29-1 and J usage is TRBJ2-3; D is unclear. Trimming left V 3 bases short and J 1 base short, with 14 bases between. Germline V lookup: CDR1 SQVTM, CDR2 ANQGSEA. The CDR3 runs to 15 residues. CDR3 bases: TGCAGCGTTGAGTGGCGGTCAACCCGCACAGATACGCAGTATTTT. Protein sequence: CSVEWRSTRTDTQYF.

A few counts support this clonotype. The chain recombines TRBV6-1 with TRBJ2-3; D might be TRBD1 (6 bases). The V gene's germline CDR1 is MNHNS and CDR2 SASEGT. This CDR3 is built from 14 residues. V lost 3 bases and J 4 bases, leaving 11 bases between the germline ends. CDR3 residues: CASSDTGIADTQYF. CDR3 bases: TGTGCCAGCAGTGATACAGGGATAGCAGATACGCAGTATTTT.

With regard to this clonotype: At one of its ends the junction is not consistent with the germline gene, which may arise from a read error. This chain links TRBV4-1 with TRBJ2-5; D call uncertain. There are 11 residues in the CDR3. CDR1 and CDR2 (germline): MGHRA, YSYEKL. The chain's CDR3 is CVSSLGETQYF. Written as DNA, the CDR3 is TGCGTCAGCAGTCTCGGAGAGACCCAGTACTTC.

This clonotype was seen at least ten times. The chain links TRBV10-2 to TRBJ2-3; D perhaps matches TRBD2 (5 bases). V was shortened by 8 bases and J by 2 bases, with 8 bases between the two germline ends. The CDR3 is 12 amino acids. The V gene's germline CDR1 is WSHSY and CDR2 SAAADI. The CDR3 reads CASCGYTDTQYF. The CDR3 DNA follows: TGCGCCAGCTGCGGGTACACAGATACGCAGTATTTT.

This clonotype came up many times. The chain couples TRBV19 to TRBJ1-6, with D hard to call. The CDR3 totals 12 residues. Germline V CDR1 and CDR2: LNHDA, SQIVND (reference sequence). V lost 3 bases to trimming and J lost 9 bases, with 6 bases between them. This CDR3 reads CASSIGRSPLHF. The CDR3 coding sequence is TGTGCCAGTAGTATCGGTCGTTCACCCCTCCACTTT.

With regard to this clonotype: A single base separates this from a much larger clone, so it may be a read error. The CDR3 DNA is TGTGCCAGTGGAAACTGGGGTACCTACGAGCAGTACTTC. Its translation: CASGNWGTYEQYF. The rearrangement uses TRBV19 and TRBJ2-7; D gene ambiguous. The CDR3 runs to 13 residues. Per the germline V gene, CDR1 is LNHDA and CDR2 is SQIVND (reference sequence). V was cut by 8 bases and J by 2 bases, with 13 bases left in between.

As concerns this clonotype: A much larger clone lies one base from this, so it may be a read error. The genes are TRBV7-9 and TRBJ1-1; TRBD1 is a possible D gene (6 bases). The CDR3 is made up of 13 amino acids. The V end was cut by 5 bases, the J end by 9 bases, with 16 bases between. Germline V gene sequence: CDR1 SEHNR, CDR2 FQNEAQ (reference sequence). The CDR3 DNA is TGTGCCAGCAGCCCAACGGGACAAGATAAAGCTTTCTTT. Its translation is CASSPTGQDKAFF.

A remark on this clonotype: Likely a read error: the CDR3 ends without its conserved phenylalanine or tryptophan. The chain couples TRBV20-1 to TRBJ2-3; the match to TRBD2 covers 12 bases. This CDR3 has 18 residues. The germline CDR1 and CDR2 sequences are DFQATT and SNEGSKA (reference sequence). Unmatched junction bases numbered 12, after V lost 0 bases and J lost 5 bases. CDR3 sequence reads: CSARDPLAGGIREDTQYL. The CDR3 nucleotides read TGCAGTGCTAGAGATCCCCTAGCGGGGGGGATAAGGGAAGATACGCAGTATCTT.

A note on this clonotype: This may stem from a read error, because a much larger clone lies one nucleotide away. The CDR3 DNA sequence: TGTGCCAGCGGCTTAGGGGTAGGGGGACTGAACACTGAAGCTTTCTTT. This gives the protein CASGLGVGGLNTEAFF. This rearrangement joins TRBV7-2 to TRBJ1-1; possible D gene TRBD1, 6 bases. Germline V CDR1 and CDR2: SGHTA, FQGNSA. The CDR3 sequence is 16 residues long.

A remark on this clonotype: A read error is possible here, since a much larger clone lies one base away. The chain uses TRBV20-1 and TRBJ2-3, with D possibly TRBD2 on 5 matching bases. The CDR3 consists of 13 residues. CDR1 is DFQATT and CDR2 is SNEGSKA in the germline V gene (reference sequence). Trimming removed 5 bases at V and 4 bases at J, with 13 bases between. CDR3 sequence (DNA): TGCAGTGCTCTCAGTGGTAGCGCAGATACGCAGTATTTT. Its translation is CSALSGSADTQYF.

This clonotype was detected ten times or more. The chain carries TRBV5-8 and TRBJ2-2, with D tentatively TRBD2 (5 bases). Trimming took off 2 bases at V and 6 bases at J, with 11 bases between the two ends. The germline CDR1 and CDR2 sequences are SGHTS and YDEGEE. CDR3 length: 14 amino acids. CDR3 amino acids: CASSLAVRAGELFF. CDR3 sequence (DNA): TGTGCCAGCAGCTTAGCGGTGCGGGCCGGGGAGCTGTTTTTT.

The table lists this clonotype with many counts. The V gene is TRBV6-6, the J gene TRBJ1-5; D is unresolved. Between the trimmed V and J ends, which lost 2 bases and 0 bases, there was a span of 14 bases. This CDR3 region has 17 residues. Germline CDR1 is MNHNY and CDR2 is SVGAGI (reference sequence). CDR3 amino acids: CASSYDRKDISNQPQHF. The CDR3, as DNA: TGTGCCAGCAGTTACGATCGTAAAGACATTAGCAATCAGCCCCAGCATTTT.

Here the CDR3 reads CASSLDSSDEKLFF. The CDR3, as DNA: TGTGCCAGCAGCTTAGATTCCAGTGATGAAAAACTGTTTTTT. The V gene is TRBV7-9, the J gene TRBJ1-4; D not certain. V was shortened by 1 base and J by 6 bases, with 9 bases between the two germline ends. The CDR3 sequence is 14 residues long. From germline, CDR1 is SEHNR and CDR2 FQNEAQ (reference sequence). Complete variable domain (other parts from reference TRBV7-9 and TRBJ1-4): DTGVSQNPRHKITKRGQNVTFRCDPISEHNRLYWYRQTLGQGPEFLTYFQNEAQLEKSRLLSDRFSAERPKGSFSTLEIQRTEQGDSAMYLCASSLDSSDEKLFFGSGTQLSVL.

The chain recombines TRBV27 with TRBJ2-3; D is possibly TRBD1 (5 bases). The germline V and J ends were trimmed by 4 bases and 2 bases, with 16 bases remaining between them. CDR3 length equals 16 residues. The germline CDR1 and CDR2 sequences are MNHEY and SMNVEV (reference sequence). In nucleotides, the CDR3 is TGTGCCAGCAGTTCGCATTTAAGGGGCCCCACAGATACGCAGTATTTT. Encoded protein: CASSSHLRGPTDTQYF.

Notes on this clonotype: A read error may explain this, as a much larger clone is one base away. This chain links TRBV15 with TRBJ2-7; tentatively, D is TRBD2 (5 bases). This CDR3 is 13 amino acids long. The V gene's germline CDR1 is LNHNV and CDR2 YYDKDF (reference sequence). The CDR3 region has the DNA TGTGCCACCAGCACCGGAGGCTCCTACGAGCTGTACTTC. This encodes CATSTGGSYELYF.